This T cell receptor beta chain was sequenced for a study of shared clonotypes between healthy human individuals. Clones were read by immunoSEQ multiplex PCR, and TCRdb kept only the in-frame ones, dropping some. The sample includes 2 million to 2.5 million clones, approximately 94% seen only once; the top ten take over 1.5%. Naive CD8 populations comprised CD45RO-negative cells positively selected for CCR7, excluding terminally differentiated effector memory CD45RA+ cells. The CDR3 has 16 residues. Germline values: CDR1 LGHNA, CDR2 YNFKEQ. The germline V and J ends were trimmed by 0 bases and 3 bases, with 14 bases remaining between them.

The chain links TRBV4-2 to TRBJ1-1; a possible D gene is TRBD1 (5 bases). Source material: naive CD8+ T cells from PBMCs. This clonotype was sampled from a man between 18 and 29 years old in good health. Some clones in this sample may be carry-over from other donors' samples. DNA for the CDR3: TGTGCCAGCAGCCAAGAAGGAAGGGGATGGGACACTGAAGCTTTCTTT. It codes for CASSQEGRGWDTEAFF.